The 20 T cell receptor beta chains below come from one sample, sequenced in a study of blood T cell repertoires in COVID-19 (dated by TCRdb to 2019 to 2021). To prepare the library, the immunoSEQ multiplex PCR assay was applied. TCRdb limited this immuneACCESS table to in-frame rearrangements with V and J called. A share of clones is missing; checked studies link under half to unresolved V genes, and the rest is unexplained. Across this sample there are roughly 32,000 clones, with about 90% seen only once. Approximately 19% of the sample is taken by the ten largest. Sequenced: peripheral blood. These receptors came from a man older than 75 with acute or convalescent COVID-19.

This clone was detected only once. The genes are TRBV18 and TRBJ1-5; maybe TRBD1 (5 bases). The CDR3 spans 16 residues. Trimming shortened V by 1 base and J by 1 base, and 11 bases separated the two germline ends. Per germline, CDR1 KGHSH and CDR2 LQKENI. The CDR3 coding sequence is TGTGCCAGCTCACCACTAGAAAGGGGCAGCAATCAGCCCCAGCATTTT. It yields the protein CASSPLERGSNQPQHF.

This chain joins TRBV30 and TRBJ1-4; tentative D call: TRBD1 (5 bases). The V and J ends lost 3 bases and 7 bases respectively, with 18 bases between them. Germline CDR1 is GTSNPN and CDR2 is SVGIG (reference sequence). The CDR3 is 15 amino acids. For the CDR3, the DNA is TGTGCCTGGAGCTATACCCGGGGGTGGGGTGAAAAACTGTTTTTT. It is translated as CAWSYTRGWGEKLFF.

The CDR3 sequence is CASRGQAGAHGYTF. The CDR3 nucleotides read TGTGCCAGCAGGGGACAGGCGGGGGCTCATGGCTACACCTTC. V usage is TRBV25-1 and J usage is TRBJ1-2, with 8 nucleotides matching TRBD1. The CDR3 consists of 14 residues. Germline V gene data show CDR1 as MGHDK and CDR2 as SYGVNS. V shed 6 bases and J 6 bases; nucleotides not matched to a gene: 9.

The V call is TRBV11-2, the J call TRBJ1-2; D is perhaps TRBD1 (6 bases). Per germline, CDR1 SGHAT and CDR2 FQNNGV. V gave up 5 bases and J gave up 0 bases, with 10 bases separating them. The CDR3 sequence is 14 residues long. The CDR3 region has the DNA TGTGCCAGCAGCCGGCAGGGGTCTAACTATGGCTACACCTTC. It yields the protein CASSRQGSNYGYTF.

CDR3 sequence (DNA): TGTGCCAGCTCACCACCGGCGGGGCCCAATGAGCAGTTCTTC. Translation gives CASSPPAGPNEQFF. The rearrangement joins TRBV18 to TRBJ2-1, with D possibly matching TRBD2 (6 bases). Per the germline V gene, CDR1 is KGHSH and CDR2 is LQKENI. Trimming shortened V by 0 bases and J by 6 bases, and 9 bases separated the two germline ends. The CDR3 loop spans 14 amino acids.

The chain carries TRBV18 and TRBJ2-7; possibly TRBD1 for D (5 bases). Germline-derived CDR1 and CDR2 are KGHSH and LQKENI. Deletions cut 6 bases from V and 5 bases from J, with 17 bases between. This CDR3 has 14 amino acids. This CDR3 is CASSIRRDPDEQYF. DNA for the CDR3: TGTGCCAGCTCCATACGCAGGGATCCCGACGAGCAGTACTTC.

CDR3 amino acids: CATSRDSQDYSPLHF. CDR3 nucleotide sequence: TGTGCCACCAGCAGAGATTCCCAGGATTATTCACCCCTCCACTTT. The gene calls are TRBV15 and TRBJ1-6; D not certain. CDR3 length: 15 residues. V lost 0 bases and J lost 8, with 11 bases in between. Germline V gene sequence: CDR1 LNHNV, CDR2 YYDKDF (reference sequence).

This chain joins TRBV5-4 and TRBJ1-5, with 8 bases identical to TRBD1. Germline V lookup: CDR1 SGHNT, CDR2 YYREEE (reference sequence). The V and J ends lost 4 bases and 2 bases, in that order; junction bases with no gene match: 5. The CDR3 is made up of 15 amino acids. This CDR3 reads CASSTGTGGNQPQHF. CDR3 sequence (DNA): TGTGCCAGCAGCACGGGGACAGGTGGCAATCAGCCCCAGCATTTT.

The CDR3: CASSQDPGGTYEQYF. CDR3 sequence (DNA): TGTGCCAGCAGCCAAGATCCGGGAGGAACTTACGAGCAGTACTTC. This rearrangement joins TRBV3-1 (or the pseudogene TRBV3-2) to TRBJ2-7, with TRBD2 matching over 7 bases. Germline-derived CDR1 and CDR2 are LGHDT and YNNKEL (reference sequence). This CDR3 is built from 15 residues. The V gene end was trimmed by 0 bases and the J gene end by 4 bases; junction bases not matched to a gene: 6.

This CDR3 is CAWRDRGNTEAFF. The CDR3 DNA is TGTGCCTGGAGGGACAGGGGGAACACTGAAGCTTTCTTT. The rearrangement links TRBV30 to TRBJ1-1; 9 bases align to TRBD1. The CDR3 extends over 13 amino acids. V trimming: 3 bases; J trimming: 1 base; junction bases outside the gene matches: 0. Looked up from germline, CDR1 is GTSNPN and CDR2 is SVGIG (reference sequence).

V usage is TRBV2 and J usage is TRBJ1-4; 7 nucleotides agree with TRBD1. Trimming took 7 bases from V and 5 from J; bases not matched to a gene: 10. The CDR3 covers 15 residues. CDR1 is SNHLY and CDR2 is FYNNEI in the germline V gene. CDR3 amino acids: CASMGNRGANEKLFF. The CDR3 DNA reads as TGTGCCAGCATGGGAAACAGGGGCGCGAATGAAAAACTGTTTTTT.

In DNA form, the CDR3 reads TGTGCCAGCAGTCGACAGGGGGTACCTAATCAGCCCCAGCATTTT. This gives the protein CASSRQGVPNQPQHF. The chain is built from TRBV28 and TRBJ1-5, with TRBD1 matching 9 bases. Trimming at V came to 5 bases and at J to 4 bases, leaving 6 bases not matched to a gene. This CDR3 spans 15 amino acids. Germline CDR1 is MDHEN and CDR2 is SYDVKM.

The chain has TRBV20-1 and TRBJ1-4; 8 bases are shared with TRBD1. J lost 8 bases, V lost 3 bases, and 11 bases had no gene match. Germline-derived CDR1 and CDR2 are DFQATT and SNEGSKA (reference sequence). CDR3 length: 15 amino acids. CDR3 amino acids: CSASTPGGAGEKLFF. The CDR3 bases are TGCAGTGCTAGTACCCCAGGGGGCGCGGGGGAAAAACTGTTTTTT.

The chain couples TRBV6-5 to TRBJ1-1; D gene ambiguous. Germline CDR1 is MNHEY and CDR2 is SVGAGI. The CDR3 is 13 residues long. Trimming removed 4 bases at V and 1 base at J, with 7 bases between. The CDR3 bases are TGTGCCAGCAGTTTTCCGGGGAACACTGAAGCTTTCTTT. Protein: CASSFPGNTEAFF.

The V call is TRBV5-1, the J call TRBJ1-2; 9 positions match TRBD1. Germline V lookup: CDR1 SGHRS, CDR2 YFSETQ. This CDR3 has 16 residues. V was clipped by 0 bases and J by 4 bases; unmatched bases: 7. The CDR3 sequence: CASSLVSGQGTYGYTF. The CDR3 DNA reads as TGCGCCAGCAGCTTGGTTTCGGGACAGGGAACCTATGGCTACACCTTC. Combining the CDR3 with reference TRBV5-1 and TRBJ1-2 gives the whole variable domain KAGVTQTPRYLIKTRGQQVTLSCSPISGHRSVSWYQQTPGQGLQFLFEYFSETQRNKGNFPGRFSGRQFSNSRSEMNVSTLELGDSALYLCASSLVSGQGTYGYTFGSGTRLTVV.

The chain is built from TRBV7-9 and TRBJ2-3; possible D gene TRBD2, 6 bases. V lost 5 bases, J lost 1 base, and 16 bases lay in between. The CDR3 consists of 16 residues. Per the germline V gene, CDR1 is SEHNR and CDR2 is FQNEAQ (reference sequence). CDR3 sequence: CASSPDFWGGTDTQYF. Written as DNA, the CDR3 is TGTGCCAGCAGCCCAGACTTTTGGGGGGGCACAGATACGCAGTATTTT.

The V and J genes are TRBV11-2 and TRBJ1-3, with D possibly matching TRBD1 (5 bases). CDR1 SGHAT and CDR2 FQNNGV come from the germline V gene. The CDR3 loop spans 15 amino acids. The V end lost 3 bases, the J end lost 0 bases, and 9 bases lay between the germline ends. The DNA for the CDR3 is TGTGCCAGCAGCTTGGGGGACTACTCTGGAAACACCATATATTTT. Translated, it gives CASSLGDYSGNTIYF.

J is TRBJ2-5 and V is TRBV7-2; a weak D match, TRBD1 (5 bases). Germline V gene data show CDR1 as SGHTA and CDR2 as FQGNSA. Trimming took 8 bases from V and 1 from J, leaving 11 bases between them. CDR3 length: 13 amino acids. CDR3 bases: TGTGCCAGCCCCATAGACAGCCAAGAGACCCAGTACTTC. It specifies CASPIDSQETQYF.

The chain joins TRBV9 to TRBJ2-3, with 10 bases identical to TRBD2. The CDR3 has 16 amino acids. V lost 4 bases to trimming and J lost 2 bases; unmatched junction nucleotides: 7. CDR1 is SGDLS and CDR2 is YYNGEE in the germline V gene. The CDR3 nucleotides read TGTGCCAGCAGCCTCAGGACTAGCGGTGACACAGATACGCAGTATTTT. This codes for CASSLRTSGDTDTQYF.

The rearrangement joins TRBV11-2 to TRBJ1-6; TRBD1 is a possible D gene (6 bases). V lost 2 bases and J 6 bases, leaving 17 bases between the germline ends. Germline V gene lookup returns CDR1 SGHAT and CDR2 FQNNGV. The CDR3 runs to 17 residues. Here the CDR3 DNA reads TGTGCCAGCAGCTTAACCCGGTTCAGGGGTTCTAATTCACCCCTCCACTTT. It translates to CASSLTRFRGSNSPLHF.